This T cell receptor (beta chain) was recovered during a study of T-cell reconstitution after alpha-beta-depleted transplantation in children. Overall study results and limits: There were reportedly several hundred expanded graft clones from which alpha-beta T cells came about two months after transplant. A year had passed since transplant, and T-cell counts and diversity by then came mostly from newly produced T cells.

The V end was cut by 5 bases, the J end by 0 bases, with 17 bases between. This CDR3 has 17 amino acids. CDR1 is SGHVS and CDR2 is FNYEAQ in the germline V gene. The TCRbeta library was prepared with unique molecular identifiers. TCRdb reprocessed the PCR reads via MiXCR and lists one record per CDR3 protein. The data hold 200,000 to 250,000 distinct CDR3 sequences, with roughly 8.1% observed a single time. At least ten counts were recorded for this clonotype. Its antigen is still unknown. The sample was PBMCs, mostly from graft donor cells, taken 360 days after TCRalphabeta/CD19-depleted stem cell transplant. The clonotype originates from a male patient aged 2 to 10 who had a stem cell transplant for acute myeloid leukemia, so the T cells may come from the graft donor. The V gene is TRBV7-6, the J gene TRBJ1-5; possible D gene TRBD1, 6 bases. CDR3 amino acids: CASSPGAGVDSNQPQHF. The CDR3 bases are TGTGCCAGCAGCCCGGGGGCAGGGGTAGATAGCAATCAGCCCCAGCATTTT.